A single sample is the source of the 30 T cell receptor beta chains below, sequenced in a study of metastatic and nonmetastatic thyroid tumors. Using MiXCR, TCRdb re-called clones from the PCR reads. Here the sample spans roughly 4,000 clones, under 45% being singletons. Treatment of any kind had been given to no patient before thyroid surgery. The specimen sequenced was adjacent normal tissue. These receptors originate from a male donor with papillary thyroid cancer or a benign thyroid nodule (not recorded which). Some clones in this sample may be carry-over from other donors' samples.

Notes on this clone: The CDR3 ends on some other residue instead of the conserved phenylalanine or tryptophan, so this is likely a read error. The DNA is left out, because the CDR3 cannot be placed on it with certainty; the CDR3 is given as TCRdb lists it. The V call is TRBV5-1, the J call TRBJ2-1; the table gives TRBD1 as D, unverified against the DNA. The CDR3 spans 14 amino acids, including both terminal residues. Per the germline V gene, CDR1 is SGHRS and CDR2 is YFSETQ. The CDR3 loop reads CARSFRDNYNAEFI.

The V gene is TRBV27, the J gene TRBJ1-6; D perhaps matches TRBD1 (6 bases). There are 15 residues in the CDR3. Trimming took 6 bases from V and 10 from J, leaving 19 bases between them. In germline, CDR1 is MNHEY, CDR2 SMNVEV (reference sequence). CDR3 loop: CASSRALQGGSPLHF. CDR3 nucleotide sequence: TGTGCCAGCAGCCGTGCCCTACAGGGCGGGTCACCCCTCCACTTT.

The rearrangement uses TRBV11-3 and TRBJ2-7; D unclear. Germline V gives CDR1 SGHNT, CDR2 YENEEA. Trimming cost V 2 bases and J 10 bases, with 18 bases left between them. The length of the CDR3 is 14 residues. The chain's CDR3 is CASSLSPQIFDQYF. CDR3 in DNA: TGTGCCAGCAGCTTATCGCCCCAGATCTTCGATCAGTACTTC.

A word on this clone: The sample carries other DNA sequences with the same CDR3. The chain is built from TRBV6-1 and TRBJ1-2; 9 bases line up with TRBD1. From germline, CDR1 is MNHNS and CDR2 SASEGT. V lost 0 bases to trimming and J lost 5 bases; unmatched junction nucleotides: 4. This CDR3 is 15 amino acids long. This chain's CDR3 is CASSEAGQGRYGYTF. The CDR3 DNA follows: TGTGCCAGCAGTGAAGCTGGACAGGGGAGGTATGGCTACACCTTC.

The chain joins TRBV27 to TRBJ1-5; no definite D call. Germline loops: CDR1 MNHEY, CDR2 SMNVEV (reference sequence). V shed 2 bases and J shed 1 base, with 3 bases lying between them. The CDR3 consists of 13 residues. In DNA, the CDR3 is TGTGCCAGCAGTTTACAGAGCAATCAGCCCCAGCATTTT. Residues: CASSLQSNQPQHF.

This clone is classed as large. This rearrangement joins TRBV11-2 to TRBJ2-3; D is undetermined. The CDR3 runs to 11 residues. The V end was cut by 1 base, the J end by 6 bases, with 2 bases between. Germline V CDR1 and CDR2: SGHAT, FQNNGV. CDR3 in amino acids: CASSLADTQYF. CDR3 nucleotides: TGTGCCAGCAGCTTAGCTGATACGCAGTATTTT.

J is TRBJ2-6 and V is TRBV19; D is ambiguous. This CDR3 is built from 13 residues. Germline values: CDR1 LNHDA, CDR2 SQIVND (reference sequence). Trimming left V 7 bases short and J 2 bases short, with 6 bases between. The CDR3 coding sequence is TGTGCCAGTATACGCCCTGGGGCCAACGTCCTGACTTTC. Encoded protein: CASIRPGANVLTF.

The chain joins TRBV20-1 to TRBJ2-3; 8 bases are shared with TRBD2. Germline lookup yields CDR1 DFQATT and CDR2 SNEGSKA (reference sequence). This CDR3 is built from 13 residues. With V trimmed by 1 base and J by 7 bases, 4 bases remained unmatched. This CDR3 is CSARGGGSNTQYF. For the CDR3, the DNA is TGCAGTGCTAGAGGCGGGGGGTCGAATACGCAGTATTTT.

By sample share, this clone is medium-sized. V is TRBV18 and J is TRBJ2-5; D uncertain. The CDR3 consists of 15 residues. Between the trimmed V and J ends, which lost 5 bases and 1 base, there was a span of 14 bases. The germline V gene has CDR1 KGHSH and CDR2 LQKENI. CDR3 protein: CASSNYRPTQETQYF. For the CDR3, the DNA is TGTGCCAGCTCAAACTATCGGCCTACCCAAGAGACCCAGTACTTC.

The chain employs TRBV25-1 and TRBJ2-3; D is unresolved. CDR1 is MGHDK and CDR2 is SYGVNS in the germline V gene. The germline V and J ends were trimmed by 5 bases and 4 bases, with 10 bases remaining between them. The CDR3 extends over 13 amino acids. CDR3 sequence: CASSSGFPDTQYF. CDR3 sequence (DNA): TGTGCCAGCAGTAGTGGTTTCCCAGATACGCAGTATTTT.

CDR3 DNA sequence: TGTGCCAGCAGTTTTAGGACCTACGAGCAGTACTTC. Protein sequence: CASSFRTYEQYF. The chain carries TRBV28 and TRBJ2-7; D is undetermined. V lost 3 bases, J lost 2 bases, and 5 bases lay in between. Germline V lookup: CDR1 MDHEN, CDR2 SYDVKM. The CDR3 consists of 12 residues. The full variable domain, completed using reference TRBV28 and TRBJ2-7, is DVKVTQSSRYLVKRTGEKVFLECVQDMDHENMFWYRQDPGLGLRLIYFSYDVKMKEKGDIPEGYSVSREKKERFSLILESASTNQTSMYLCASSFRTYEQYFGPGTRLTVT.

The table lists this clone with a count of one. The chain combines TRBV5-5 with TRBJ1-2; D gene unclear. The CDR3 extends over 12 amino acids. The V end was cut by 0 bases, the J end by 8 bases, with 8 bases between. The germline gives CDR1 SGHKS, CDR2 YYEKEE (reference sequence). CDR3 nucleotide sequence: TGTGCCAGCAGCTTGGAAGGCAGCGGCTACACCTTC. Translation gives CASSLEGSGYTF.

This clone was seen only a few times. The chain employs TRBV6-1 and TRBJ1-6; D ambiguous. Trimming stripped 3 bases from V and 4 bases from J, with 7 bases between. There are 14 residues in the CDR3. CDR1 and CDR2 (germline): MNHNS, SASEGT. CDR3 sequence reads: CASSDWEYNSPLHF. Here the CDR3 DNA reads TGTGCCAGCAGTGATTGGGAATATAATTCACCCCTCCACTTT.

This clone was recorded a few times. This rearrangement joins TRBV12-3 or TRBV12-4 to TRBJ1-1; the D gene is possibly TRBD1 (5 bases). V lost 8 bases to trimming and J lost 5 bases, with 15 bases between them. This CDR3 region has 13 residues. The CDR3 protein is CASVYGWGTEAFF. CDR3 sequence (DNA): TGTGCCAGCGTATACGGTTGGGGGACTGAAGCTTTCTTT.

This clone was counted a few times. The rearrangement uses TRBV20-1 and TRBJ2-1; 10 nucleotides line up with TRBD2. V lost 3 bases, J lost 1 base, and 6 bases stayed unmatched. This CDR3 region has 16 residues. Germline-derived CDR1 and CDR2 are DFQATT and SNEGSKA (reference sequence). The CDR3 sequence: CSARGASGSSYNEQFF. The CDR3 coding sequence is TGCAGTGCTAGGGGGGCTAGCGGGAGTTCCTACAATGAGCAGTTCTTC.

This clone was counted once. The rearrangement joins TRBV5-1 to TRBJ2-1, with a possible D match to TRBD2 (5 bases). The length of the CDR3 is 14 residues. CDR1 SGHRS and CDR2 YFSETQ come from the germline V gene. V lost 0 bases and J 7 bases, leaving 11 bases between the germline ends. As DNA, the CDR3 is TGCGCCAGCAGCTTGGCCGGCAGGACTAATGAGCAGTTCTTC. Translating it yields CASSLAGRTNEQFF.

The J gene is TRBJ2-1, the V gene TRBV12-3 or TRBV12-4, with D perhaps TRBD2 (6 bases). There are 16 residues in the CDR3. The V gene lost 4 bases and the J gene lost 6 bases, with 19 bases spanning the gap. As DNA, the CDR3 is TGTGCCAGCAGTTCCTTTAGAGGCGGGATAATCAATGAGCAGTTCTTC. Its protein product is CASSSFRGGIINEQFF.

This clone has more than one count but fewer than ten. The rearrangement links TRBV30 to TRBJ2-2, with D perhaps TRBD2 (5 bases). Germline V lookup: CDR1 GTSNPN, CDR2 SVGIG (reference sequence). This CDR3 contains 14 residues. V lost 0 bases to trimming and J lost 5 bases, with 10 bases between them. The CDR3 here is CAWSVTRGTGELFF. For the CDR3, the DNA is TGTGCCTGGAGTGTGACGAGAGGGACCGGGGAGCTGTTTTTT.

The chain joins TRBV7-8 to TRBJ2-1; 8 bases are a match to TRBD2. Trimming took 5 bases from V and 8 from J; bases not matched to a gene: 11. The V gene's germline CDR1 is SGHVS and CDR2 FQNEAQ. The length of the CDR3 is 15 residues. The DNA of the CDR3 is TGTGCCAGCAGCCCAGGGACTAGTCCCGATCATGAGCAGTTCTTC. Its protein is CASSPGTSPDHEQFF.

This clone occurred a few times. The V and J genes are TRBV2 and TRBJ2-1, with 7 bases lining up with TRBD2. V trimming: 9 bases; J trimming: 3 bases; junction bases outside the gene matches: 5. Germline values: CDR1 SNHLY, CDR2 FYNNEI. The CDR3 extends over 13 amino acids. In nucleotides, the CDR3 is TGTGCCAGGCGGGAGAGGGGCTACAATGAGCAGTTCTTC. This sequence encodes CARRERGYNEQFF. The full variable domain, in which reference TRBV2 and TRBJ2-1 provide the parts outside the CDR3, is EPEVTQTPSHQVTQMGQEVILRCVPISNHLYFYWYRQILGQKVEFLVSFYNNEISEKSEIFDDQFSVERPDGSNFTLKIRSTKLEDSAMYFCARRERGYNEQFFGPGTRLTVL.

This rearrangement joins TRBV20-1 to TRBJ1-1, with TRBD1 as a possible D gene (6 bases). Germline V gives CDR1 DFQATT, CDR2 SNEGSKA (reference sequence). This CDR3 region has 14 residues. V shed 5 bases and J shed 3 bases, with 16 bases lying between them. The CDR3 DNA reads TGCAGTGCTGAATCGCCGGACAGACACACTGAAGCTTTCTTT. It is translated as CSAESPDRHTEAFF.

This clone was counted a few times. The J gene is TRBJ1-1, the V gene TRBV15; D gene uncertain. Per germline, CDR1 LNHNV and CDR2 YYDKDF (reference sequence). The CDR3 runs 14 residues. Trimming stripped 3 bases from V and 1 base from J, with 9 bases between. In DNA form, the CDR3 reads TGTGCCACCAGCAGCTTTACGGGGAACACTGAAGCTTTCTTT. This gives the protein CATSSFTGNTEAFF.

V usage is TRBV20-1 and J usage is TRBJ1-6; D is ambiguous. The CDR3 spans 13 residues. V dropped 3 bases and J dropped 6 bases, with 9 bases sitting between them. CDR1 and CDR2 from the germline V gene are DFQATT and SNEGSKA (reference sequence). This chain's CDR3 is CSASQVVNSPLHF. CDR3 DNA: TGCAGTGCTAGTCAGGTGGTTAATTCACCCCTCCACTTT.

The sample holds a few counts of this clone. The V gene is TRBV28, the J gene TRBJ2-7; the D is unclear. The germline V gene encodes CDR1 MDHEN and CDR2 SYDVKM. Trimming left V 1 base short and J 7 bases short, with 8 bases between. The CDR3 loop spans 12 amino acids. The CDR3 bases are TGTGCCAGCAGTTTATCCCAATTGGAGCAGTACTTC. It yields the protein CASSLSQLEQYF.

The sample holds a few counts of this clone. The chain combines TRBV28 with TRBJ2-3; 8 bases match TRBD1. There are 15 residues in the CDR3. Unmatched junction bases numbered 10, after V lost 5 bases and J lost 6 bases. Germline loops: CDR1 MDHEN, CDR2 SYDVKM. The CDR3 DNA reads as TGTGCCAGCAGTCCCGTGACAGGGGAGATCGATACGCAGTATTTT. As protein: CASSPVTGEIDTQYF.

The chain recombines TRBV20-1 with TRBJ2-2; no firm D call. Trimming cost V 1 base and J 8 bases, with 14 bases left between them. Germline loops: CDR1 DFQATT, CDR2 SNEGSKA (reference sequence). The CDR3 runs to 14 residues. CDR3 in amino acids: CSARGLTAVGELFF. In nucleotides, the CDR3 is TGCAGTGCTAGAGGTTTGACTGCGGTGGGGGAGCTGTTTTTT.

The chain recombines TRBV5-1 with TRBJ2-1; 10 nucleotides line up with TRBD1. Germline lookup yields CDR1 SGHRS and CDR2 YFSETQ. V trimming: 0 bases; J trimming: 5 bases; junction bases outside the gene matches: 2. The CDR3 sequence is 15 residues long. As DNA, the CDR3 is TGCGCCAGCAGCTTGGCGGGACAGGGGCACAATGAGCAGTTCTTC. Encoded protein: CASSLAGQGHNEQFF.

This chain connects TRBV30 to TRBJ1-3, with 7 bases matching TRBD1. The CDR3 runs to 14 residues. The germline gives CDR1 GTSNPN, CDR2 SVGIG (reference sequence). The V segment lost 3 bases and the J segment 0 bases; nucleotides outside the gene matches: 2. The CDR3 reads CAWRDRSSGNTIYF. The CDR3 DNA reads TGTGCCTGGAGGGACAGGAGCTCTGGAAACACCATATATTTT.

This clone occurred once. The chain's CDR3 is CSAYSGGTKSYEQYF. The CDR3 coding sequence is TGCAGTGCTTATAGCGGGGGGACGAAATCCTACGAGCAGTACTTC. The genes are TRBV20-1 and TRBJ2-7, with TRBD2 matching over 10 bases. Germline loops: CDR1 DFQATT, CDR2 SNEGSKA (reference sequence). The length of the CDR3 is 15 residues. Unmatched junction bases numbered 8, after V lost 5 bases and J lost 1 base.

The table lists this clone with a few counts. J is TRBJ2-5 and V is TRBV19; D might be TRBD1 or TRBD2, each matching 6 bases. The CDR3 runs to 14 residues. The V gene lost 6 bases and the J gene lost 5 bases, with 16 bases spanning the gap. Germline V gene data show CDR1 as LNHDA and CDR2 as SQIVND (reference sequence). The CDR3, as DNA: TGTGCCAGTAGAAGAGGGGGGCCCGGGGAGACCCAGTACTTC. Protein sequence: CASRRGGPGETQYF.